The clone carrying this T cell receptor (beta chain) appeared many times. No antigen is known for it. The sample comes from a study of Graves' ophthalmopathy and Graves' hyperthyroidism. Whole-study results and caveats: Blood contained most expanded thyroid clonotypes exceeding 0.001 frequency.

V lost 5 bases to trimming and J lost 4 bases, with 9 bases between them. Germline assignment: CDR1 SEHNR and CDR2 FQNEAQ (reference sequence). CDR3 length: 12 residues. Scientists amplified the TCR beta CDR3 regions from RNA transcripts. First-round RT-PCR employed HTBI primers, with a second-round multiplex PCR after it. TCRdb re-called the multiplex PCR reads with MiXCR, one entry per CDR3 protein. Here the sample spans roughly 410,000 distinct CDR3 sequences, 15% being singletons. The sequence derives from a woman aged 18 to 35 with stable Graves' hyperthyroidism. The V call is TRBV7-9, the J call TRBJ2-7; D unresolved. The sample consisted of peripheral blood. The CDR3 is CASSPLRYEQYF. Written as DNA, the CDR3 is TGTGCCAGCAGCCCTCTCCGATACGAGCAGTACTTC.